Below, 27 T cell receptor beta chains from the same sample are listed, as sequenced in a study of T cell changes during pregnancy in multiple sclerosis. The protocol was immunoSEQ multiplex PCR, while the TCRdb copy is restricted to in-frame clones and leaves out a portion. The sample contains tens of thousands of clones, 90% of which appear only once. The sample consisted of peripheral blood, taken after pregnancy. The receptors derive from a female donor in good health, enrolled as a control in a pregnancy study.

The chain links TRBV9 to TRBJ2-7; a weak D match, TRBD1 (6 bases). In germline, CDR1 is SGDLS, CDR2 YYNGEE. Trimming took off 4 bases at V and 2 bases at J, with 13 bases between the two ends. This CDR3 has 14 residues. The CDR3 DNA sequence: TGTGCCAGCAGCTCCAGGGGCGGAGCCTACGAGCAGTACTTC. Translating it yields CASSSRGGAYEQYF.

The rearrangement links TRBV13 to TRBJ2-3, with TRBD1 identical over 8 bases. The CDR3 is made up of 15 amino acids. V lost 6 bases, J lost 3 bases, and 8 bases stayed unmatched. The germline V gene has CDR1 PRHDT and CDR2 FYEKMQ (reference sequence). The CDR3 loop is CASRETGVGTDTQYF. The CDR3 nucleotides are TGTGCCAGCAGGGAGACAGGGGTTGGTACAGATACGCAGTATTTT.

The V call is TRBV7-9, the J call TRBJ1-2; 7 nucleotides agree with TRBD1. Germline values: CDR1 SEHNR, CDR2 FQNEAQ (reference sequence). The CDR3 length is 14 residues. The junction had 6 bases not matched to a gene; V was cut back by 5 bases and J by 3 bases. In DNA, the CDR3 is TGTGCCAGCAGCCAACAAGACAGGGACTATGGCTACACCTTC. Residues: CASSQQDRDYGYTF. Filled out from reference TRBV7-9 and TRBJ1-2, the complete variable domain reads DTGVSQNPRHKITKRGQNVTFRCDPISEHNRLYWYRQTLGQGPEFLTYFQNEAQLEKSRLLSDRFSAERPKGSFSTLEIQRTEQGDSAMYLCASSQQDRDYGYTFGSGTRLTVV.

This chain joins TRBV4-3 and TRBJ2-1; no clear D. V was cut by 0 bases and J by 0 bases, with 6 bases left in between. There are 15 residues in the CDR3. Germline V lookup: CDR1 LGHNA, CDR2 YSLEER. The CDR3 nucleotides are TGCGCCAGCAGCCAAGATCAACTCTCCTACAATGAGCAGTTCTTC. Protein sequence: CASSQDQLSYNEQFF.

The gene calls are TRBV4-3 and TRBJ2-1; 9 nucleotides match TRBD2. The V and J ends lost 1 base and 4 bases, in that order; junction bases with no gene match: 5. CDR1 and CDR2 (germline): LGHNA, YSLEER. The CDR3 length is 16 residues. The DNA of the CDR3 is TGCGCCAGCAGCCAAGCGGCTAGCGGGGCGTACAATGAGCAGTTCTTC. Its protein is CASSQAASGAYNEQFF.

CDR3 nucleotide sequence: TGTGCCAGCAGCGAGACAGGGGCGAACACTGAAGCTTTCTTT. This encodes CASSETGANTEAFF. V and J are TRBV9 and TRBJ1-1; 8 nucleotides line up with TRBD1. CDR3 length: 14 amino acids. V shed 3 bases, J shed 1 base, and the junction held 2 bases outside the gene matches. CDR1 is SGDLS, CDR2 YYNGEE, per germline.

The chain uses TRBV11-3 and TRBJ2-5; 7 bases are shared with TRBD1. Trimming took 11 bases from V and 0 from J; bases not matched to a gene: 3. The CDR3 loop spans 12 amino acids. Germline V gene lookup returns CDR1 SGHNT and CDR2 YENEEA. The CDR3 bases are TGTGCCTCACAGGGGAACCAAGAGACCCAGTACTTC. This codes for CASQGNQETQYF. The variable domain in full, with the rest retrieved from reference TRBV11-3 and TRBJ2-5, is EAGVVQSPRYKIIEKKQPVAFWCNPISGHNTLYWYLQNLGQGPELLIRYENEEAVDDSQLPKDRFSAERLKGVDSTLKIQPAELGDSAVYLCASQGNQETQYFGPGTRLLVL.

The chain combines TRBV2 with TRBJ2-1; TRBD1 matches 7 bases. With V trimmed by 1 base and J by 7 bases, 7 bases remained unmatched. The CDR3 consists of 15 residues. Germline V gene sequence: CDR1 SNHLY, CDR2 FYNNEI. The CDR3 DNA reads TGTGCCAGCAGTGAAGAGACAGGGCCTATGAATGAGCAGTTCTTC. This sequence encodes CASSEETGPMNEQFF.

The genes are TRBV2 and TRBJ2-7; tentative D call: TRBD1 (6 bases). V was trimmed by 6 bases and J by 3 bases, leaving 15 bases between them. Germline V gene data show CDR1 as SNHLY and CDR2 as FYNNEI. CDR3 size: 14 residues. The CDR3 here is CASSPGQSRYEQYF. CDR3 nucleotides: TGTGCCAGCAGCCCTGGACAGTCACGCTACGAGCAGTACTTC.

This sequence joins TRBV7-8 and TRBJ1-4; D is perhaps TRBD1 (5 bases). The CDR3 runs to 15 residues. With 2 bases removed from V and 7 bases from J, the gap between germline ends came to 14 bases. CDR1 is SGHVS, CDR2 FQNEAQ, per germline. In DNA, the CDR3 is TGTGCCAGCAGCTTAAGGGGCCGGGGGTTTGAAAAACTGTTTTTT. This translates into CASSLRGRGFEKLFF.

The chain is built from TRBV29-1 and TRBJ2-7; D gene uncertain. The CDR3 covers 12 residues. Trimming shortened V by 1 base and J by 3 bases, and 7 bases separated the two germline ends. CDR1 is SQVTM and CDR2 is ANQGSEA in the germline V gene. The CDR3 coding sequence is TGCAGCGTTGAAGTGGGCAGCTACGAGCAGTACTTC. Encoded protein: CSVEVGSYEQYF.

This clone was seen just once. The rearrangement joins TRBV2 to TRBJ1-6; TRBD1 is a possible D gene (6 bases). In germline, CDR1 is SNHLY, CDR2 FYNNEI. With 4 bases removed from V and 7 bases from J, the gap between germline ends came to 11 bases. The CDR3 runs 14 residues. The CDR3 here is CASSGAGDNSPLHF. DNA for the CDR3: TGTGCCAGCAGTGGTGCAGGGGACAATTCACCCCTCCACTTT. Complete variable domain (other parts from reference TRBV2 and TRBJ1-6): EPEVTQTPSHQVTQMGQEVILRCVPISNHLYFYWYRQILGQKVEFLVSFYNNEISEKSEIFDDQFSVERPDGSNFTLKIRSTKLEDSAMYFCASSGAGDNSPLHFGNGTRLTVT.

The V and J genes are TRBV7-2 and TRBJ1-4; the match to TRBD1 covers 8 bases. The CDR3 totals 15 residues. V shed 5 bases, J shed 7 bases, and the junction held 9 bases outside the gene matches. Germline V gene data show CDR1 as SGHTA and CDR2 as FQGNSA. This CDR3 is CASSVTGGEIEKLFF. CDR3 sequence (DNA): TGTGCCAGCAGCGTAACAGGGGGGGAAATTGAAAAACTGTTTTTT.

The J gene is TRBJ2-3, the V gene TRBV6-1, with 11 bases that match TRBD2. Trimming removed 5 bases from V and 3 bases from J; junction bases left unmatched: 4. Germline V lookup: CDR1 MNHNS, CDR2 SASEGT. The CDR3 is 15 residues long. As DNA, the CDR3 is TGTGCCAGCAGTACCCGGACTAGCGGGACAGATACGCAGTATTTT. Protein sequence: CASSTRTSGTDTQYF.

In its sample, this clone was seen once. The V gene is TRBV30, the J gene TRBJ2-3, with 9 bases fitting TRBD2. The CDR3 runs to 14 residues. Germline values: CDR1 GTSNPN, CDR2 SVGIG (reference sequence). Trimming at V came to 2 bases and at J to 1 base, leaving 1 base not matched to a gene. CDR3 sequence reads: CAWSRTSGTDTQYF. The CDR3 DNA is TGTGCCTGGAGTAGGACTAGCGGCACAGATACGCAGTATTTT.

J is TRBJ2-3 and V is TRBV9; 10 nucleotides line up with TRBD2. After removal of 1 base from V and 5 bases from J, the junction contained 4 bases not matched to a gene. The CDR3 loop spans 15 amino acids. Germline assignment: CDR1 SGDLS and CDR2 YYNGEE. This CDR3 reads CASSVSGGAVDTQYF. CDR3 bases: TGTGCCAGCAGCGTAAGCGGGGGGGCCGTAGATACGCAGTATTTT.

The chain couples TRBV30 to TRBJ2-1; 8 nucleotides align to TRBD1. Germline V gives CDR1 GTSNPN, CDR2 SVGIG (reference sequence). The CDR3 loop spans 14 amino acids. CDR3 amino acids: CASTGGSSYNEQFF. Here the CDR3 DNA reads TGTGCTTCCACAGGGGGAAGCTCCTACAATGAGCAGTTCTTC.

The chain uses TRBV2 and TRBJ1-2, with 12 bases aligning to TRBD1. The CDR3 length is 15 residues. Per germline, CDR1 SNHLY and CDR2 FYNNEI. V was pared by 6 bases and J by 5 bases, with 7 bases of the junction left unmatched. CDR3 coding DNA: TGTGCCAGCAGGGGACAGGGGGCGCCGGTTTATGGCTACACCTTC. This gives the protein CASRGQGAPVYGYTF.

This rearrangement joins TRBV6-6 to TRBJ2-1; TRBD2 aligns across 7 bases. The germline V gene has CDR1 MNHNY and CDR2 SVGAGI (reference sequence). The CDR3 length is 14 residues. V shed 5 bases, J shed 4 bases, and the junction held 5 bases outside the gene matches. CDR3 DNA sequence: TGTGCCAGCAGTCTCCGGGGGGAGTACAATGAGCAGTTCTTC. It specifies CASSLRGEYNEQFF.

This chain joins TRBV19 and TRBJ1-5, with D uncertain. The CDR3 length is 15 residues. V was shortened by 0 bases and J by 4 bases, with 10 bases between the two germline ends. Germline CDR1 reads LNHDA; CDR2 reads SQIVND (reference sequence). The CDR3 bases are TGTGCCAGTAGTATAGATTCCCCCCTGAATCAGCCCCAGCATTTT. Encoded protein: CASSIDSPLNQPQHF. The whole variable domain, filled in from reference TRBV19 and TRBJ1-5, reads DGGITQSPKYLFRKEGQNVTLSCEQNLNHDAMYWYRQDPGQGLRLIYYSQIVNDFQKGDIAEGYSVSREKKESFPLTVTSAQKNPTAFYLCASSIDSPLNQPQHFGDGTRLSIL.

This chain connects TRBV15 to TRBJ1-1; D is unresolved. The CDR3 is 12 amino acids. V lost 0 bases and J lost 6, with 5 bases in between. CDR1 is LNHNV and CDR2 is YYDKDF in the germline V gene (reference sequence). CDR3 region: CATSRDTAEAFF. CDR3 coding DNA: TGTGCCACCAGCAGAGACACGGCTGAAGCTTTCTTT.

V gene TRBV27 combines with J gene TRBJ2-3; 7 bases fit TRBD1. The CDR3 extends over 15 amino acids. The J segment lost 0 bases and the V segment lost 6 bases, leaving 6 bases of the junction unmatched. In germline, CDR1 is MNHEY, CDR2 SMNVEV (reference sequence). The CDR3 is CASRGTVASTDTQYF. For the CDR3, the DNA is TGTGCCAGCAGGGGGACAGTCGCTAGCACAGATACGCAGTATTTT.

The gene calls are TRBV6-4 and TRBJ2-3, with TRBD1 as a possible D gene (6 bases). The CDR3 has 15 amino acids. Trimming cost V 6 bases and J 0 bases, with 13 bases left between them. CDR1 is MRHNA, CDR2 SNTAGT, per germline. The CDR3 coding sequence is TGTGCCAGCAGCCAAGACAGGACGAGCACAGATACGCAGTATTTT. The encoded protein is CASSQDRTSTDTQYF.

The CDR3 protein is CASSPYDRTNTGELFF. The CDR3 coding sequence is TGTGCCAGCAGTCCTTACGACAGAACGAACACCGGGGAGCTGTTTTTT. V usage is TRBV2 and J usage is TRBJ2-2; the D gene is possibly TRBD1 (5 bases). V lost 5 bases and J 0 bases, leaving 13 bases between the germline ends. The V gene's germline CDR1 is SNHLY and CDR2 FYNNEI. The CDR3 runs 16 residues.

V usage is TRBV19 and J usage is TRBJ1-5, with 9 bases matching TRBD1. The germline CDR1 and CDR2 sequences are LNHDA and SQIVND (reference sequence). The CDR3 is 14 amino acids. The V gene end was trimmed by 9 bases and the J gene end by 1 base; junction bases not matched to a gene: 4. CDR3 protein: CASNRGPSNQPQHF. The CDR3 nucleotides are TGTGCCAGCAACAGGGGGCCCAGCAATCAGCCCCAGCATTTT.

The gene calls are TRBV30 and TRBJ1-4, with unresolved D. Germline CDR1 GTSNPN, CDR2 SVGIG (reference sequence). The CDR3 is made up of 12 amino acids. Trimming took off 8 bases at V and 4 bases at J, with 11 bases between the two ends. This CDR3 is CAARAYNEKLFF. The DNA for the CDR3 is TGTGCCGCCCGAGCCTATAATGAAAAACTGTTTTTT.

This rearrangement joins TRBV7-2 to TRBJ2-3; 13 nucleotides align to TRBD2. The V segment lost 0 bases and the J segment 3 bases; nucleotides outside the gene matches: 12. The CDR3 is made up of 20 amino acids. CDR1 and CDR2 from the germline V gene are SGHTA and FQGNSA. The CDR3 protein is CASSLAARLAGGSWTDTQYF. The CDR3 DNA is TGTGCCAGCAGCTTAGCGGCCAGACTAGCGGGGGGCTCGTGGACAGATACGCAGTATTTT.